These T cell receptor beta chains were read from a single sample in a study of blood T cells in healthy people across ages. TCRdb passed the 5' RACE reads through MiXCR, listing each CDR3 protein once. The sample carries about 780,000 distinct CDR3 sequences, roughly 24% recorded once. These same records also appear under a second study, on T cells of mothers and their children.

The sample comprised blood. Receptor source: a boy between 10 and 17 years old in good health. CDR3s include the opening cysteine and the closing phenylalanine or tryptophan. D genes are given only for firm matches. Not all rows give a size; the values are once, few, many and, for expanded clones, a class.

D,J,V,size,DNA,CDR3
.,TRBJ1-1,TRBV6-1,.,TGTGCCAGCAGTGAACGTCGAATTCAAAGAGCTTTCTTT,CASSERRIQRAFF
TRBD1,TRBJ1-4,TRBV6-1,.,TGTGCCAGCTGCGGGACAGGGGTTGAAAAACTGTTTTTT,CASCGTGVEKLFF
TRBD1,TRBJ2-5,TRBV13,few,TGTGCCAGCAGCTCCGCGGACAGGGGGCCAGAGACCCAGTACTTC,CASSSADRGPETQYF
TRBD1,TRBJ2-1,TRBV7-9,.,TGTGCCAGCAGCCCCTCACAGGGGAGCTCCTACAATGAGCAGTTCTTC,CASSPSQGSSYNEQFF
.,TRBJ2-7,TRBV14,few,TGTGCCAGCAGCCGACTGGTCGGGGGCTCCTACGAGCAGTACTTC,CASSRLVGGSYEQYF
.,TRBJ2-1,TRBV20-1,few,TGCAGTGCTAGAGATGGGGTTTACAATGAGCAGTTCTTC,CSARDGVYNEQFF
.,TRBJ2-5,TRBV20-1,.,TGCAGTGCTAGAGTCAGGCAAGAGACCCAGTACTTC,CSARVRQETQYF
TRBD2,TRBJ2-3,TRBV24-1,.,TGTGCCACTTCGAAAGGGACTAGCTCCCTTGGGGCAGATACGCAGTATTTT,CATSKGTSSLGADTQYF
.,TRBJ2-4,TRBV5-1,few,TGCGCCAGCAGCGTGGCAGCCCCCCGGGACATTCAGTACTTC,CASSVAAPRDIQYF
TRBD1,TRBJ2-7,TRBV20-1,.,TGCAGTGCTTACAGGGGATTCTACGAGCAGTACTTC,CSAYRGFYEQYF
.,TRBJ2-1,TRBV5-6,.,TGTGCCAGCAGCTTGCGACGATACGATGAGCAGTTCTTC,CASSLRRYDEQFF
.,TRBJ2-1,TRBV2,.,TGTGCCAGCAGTGGACAGGACCGCAATGAGCAGTTCTTC,CASSGQDRNEQFF
.,TRBJ2-5,TRBV5-1,few,TGCGCCAGCAGCGGAAATATAAACAGGGTGGTGGAGACCCAGTACTTC,CASSGNINRVVETQYF
.,TRBJ1-1,TRBV19,.,TGTGCCAGTAGTACGCAGCAGGGACTCATGAACACTGAAGCTTTCTTT,CASSTQQGLMNTEAFF
TRBD2,TRBJ2-5,TRBV4-1,few,TGCGCCAGCAGCCAAGATGGGCGGGGGGGTCCACAAGAGACCCAGTACTTC,CASSQDGRGGPQETQYF
.,TRBJ2-2,TRBV7-2,.,TGTGCCAGCAGCTTAGAATCAAGACGCATAAACACCGGGGAGCTGTTTTTT,CASSLESRRINTGELFF
TRBD2,TRBJ2-7,TRBV12-3/TRBV12-4,few,TGTGCCAGCAGTTTGACGGGGGGGCCAGTGTACGAGCAGTACTTC,CASSLTGGPVYEQYF
TRBD2,TRBJ2-5,TRBV29-1,few,TGCAGCGGGCGGGGAGGGCCCTACAATGAGCAGCTCTTC,CSGRGGPYNEQLF
.,TRBJ2-1,TRBV5-1,.,TGCGCCAGCAGCACAAGCTCGGGCAGCTCCTACAATGAGCAGTTCTTC,CASSTSSGSSYNEQFF
TRBD2,TRBJ2-5,TRBV2,.,TGTGCCAGCAGTGAAGGTCTGGCGGGGGGGTACGAGACCCAGTACTTC,CASSEGLAGGYETQYF
.,TRBJ2-2,TRBV28,.,TGTGCCAGCATGAGGCCCTCGAACACCGGGGAGCTGTTTTTT,CASMRPSNTGELFF
.,TRBJ2-3,TRBV29-1,few,TGCAGCGTTGAAGATAAATGGACAATTAGGGATACGCAGTATTTT,CSVEDKWTIRDTQYF
TRBD1,TRBJ2-7,TRBV6-6,.,TGTGCCAGCAGTTACCATGGACAGGGATCCTACGAGCAGTACTTC,CASSYHGQGSYEQYF
.,TRBJ2-3,TRBV7-2,.,TGTGCCAGCAGTCCGTACGGGGATAGCACAGATACGCAGTATTTT,CASSPYGDSTDTQYF
TRBD1,TRBJ1-2,TRBV6-5,few,TGTGCCAGCAGTTACGGCGGGACAGGGGTTGGCTACACCTTC,CASSYGGTGVGYTF
.,TRBJ2-7,TRBV20-1,few,TGCAGTGCTAAGACCCCGGACAGCTCCTACGAGCAGTACTTC,CSAKTPDSSYEQYF
.,TRBJ1-1,TRBV7-8,.,TGTGCCAGCAGCTTGGGCCGGGTCGGAGCTTTCTTT,CASSLGRVGAFF
TRBD1,TRBJ1-5,TRBV10-2,few,TGCGCCATTCGACCGGGACAGGGTATCAATCAGCCCCAGCATTTT,CAIRPGQGINQPQHF
TRBD1,TRBJ1-4,TRBV7-9,.,TGTGCCAGCAGCCTCTCTCCGGACAGGGGGTCGTCTAGTGAAAAACTGTTTTTT,CASSLSPDRGSSSEKLFF
.,TRBJ2-5,TRBV27,few,TGTGCCAGCAGTTCAGGGCGGGCCCAAGAGACCCAGTACTTC,CASSSGRAQETQYF
.,TRBJ1-2,TRBV29-1,few,TGCAGCGCCCATTTAAGAGGGCAGCGCTATGGCTACACCTTC,CSAHLRGQRYGYTF
TRBD2,TRBJ2-5,TRBV20-1,.,TGCAGTGCTAGCGTCTGGCGGGGGGCGCAAGAGACCCAGTACTTC,CSASVWRGAQETQYF
.,TRBJ1-6,TRBV11-2,few,TGTGCCGGCAGTTCGACAGAGAATAATTCACCCCTCCACTTT,CAGSSTENNSPLHF
TRBD1,TRBJ2-1,TRBV12-3/TRBV12-4,.,TGTGCCAGCACTTGGGCAGGGGGATGGGTTGAGCAGTTCTTC,CASTWAGGWVEQFF
.,TRBJ1-1,TRBV12-3/TRBV12-4,.,TGTGCCAGCAGTTTTGGGGCTACCAAAGCTTTCTTT,CASSFGATKAFF
TRBD1,TRBJ1-4,TRBV20-1,.,TGCAGTGCTAGAGATTCCCCAGGGGGCGGTGAAAAACTGTTTTTT,CSARDSPGGGEKLFF
.,TRBJ1-1,TRBV5-1,few,TGCGCCAGCAGCTTGACCCTACGGGGGCCAAGGGACACTGAAGCTTTCTTT,CASSLTLRGPRDTEAFF
.,TRBJ2-5,TRBV4-2,few,TGTGCCAGCAGCCCAAGACTGGGGGAGACCCAGTACTTC,CASSPRLGETQYF
.,TRBJ2-7,TRBV27,.,TGTGCCAGCAGTTCTCTCATCAGGGGAACCTACGAGCAGTACTTC,CASSSLIRGTYEQYF
.,TRBJ2-2,TRBV4-1,few,TGCGCCAGCCAGAAGGGGTCCGGGGAGCTGTTTTTT,CASQKGSGELFF
.,TRBJ2-1,TRBV7-9,.,TGTGCCGCTAGCGCCGAGCAGTTCTTC,CAASAEQFF
TRBD1,TRBJ2-1,TRBV5-5,.,TGTGCCAGCAGCTTCCTGGGACAGGGGGTAAATGAGCAGTTCTTC,CASSFLGQGVNEQFF
TRBD1,TRBJ2-7,TRBV10-3,few,TGTGCCATCAGTGAGGGACAGGGGGGCGCGAGGGGCTACGAGCAGTACTTC,CAISEGQGGARGYEQYF
.,TRBJ2-1,TRBV28,.,TGTGCCAGCAGCCACCTTACTAGCTTCGGTGGCAATGAGCAGTTCTTC,CASSHLTSFGGNEQFF
.,TRBJ1-5,TRBV5-1,few,TGCGCCAGCAGCTTGGACACAGGTGAAAATCAGCCCCAGCATTTT,CASSLDTGENQPQHF
TRBD1,TRBJ2-1,TRBV9,few,TGTGCCAGCAGCGCCCGGACAGGGTCAAATGAGCAGTTCTTC,CASSARTGSNEQFF
TRBD2,TRBJ2-3,TRBV29-1,few,TGCAGCGTTGTTCGGGGGGGGAGCACAGATACGCAGTATTTT,CSVVRGGSTDTQYF
TRBD2,TRBJ2-1,TRBV10-3,.,TGTGCCATCAGTGAGACCGGGACTAGCGGACAAAATGAGCAGTTCTTC,CAISETGTSGQNEQFF
.,TRBJ2-1,TRBV11-2,few,TGTGCCAGCAACCAACAGGGATGGGGTGACAATGAGCAGTTCTTC,CASNQQGWGDNEQFF
TRBD1,TRBJ1-5,TRBV6-1,once,TGTGCCAGCAGTGAAGGCGGGACAGGGGGTCAGCCCCAGCATTTT,CASSEGGTGGQPQHF